The 6 T cell receptor beta chains listed next were all sequenced from one sample in a study of blood T cell repertoires in COVID-19. Using immunoSEQ multiplex PCR, the repertoire was profiled, and TCRdb retains in-frame clones only, with some absent. The repertoire holds approximately 150,000 clones, with almost 80% as singletons. The sequenced material came from peripheral blood. These receptors all come from a middle-aged man with active or convalescent COVID-19.

Only a few counts were recorded for this clone. The genes are TRBV5-4 and TRBJ2-3; TRBD2 aligns across 11 bases. CDR1 is SGHNT and CDR2 is YYREEE in the germline V gene (reference sequence). The CDR3 has 18 residues. The ends lost 7 bases at V and 1 base at J; junction bases unmatched: 14. The CDR3 protein is CASGKLAGVRVGTDTQYF. The CDR3 DNA reads TGTGCCAGCGGGAAACTAGCGGGAGTTAGGGTGGGCACAGATACGCAGTATTTT.

The rearrangement uses TRBV2 and TRBJ2-3; 7 nucleotides match TRBD2. The V gene's germline CDR1 is SNHLY and CDR2 FYNNEI. The CDR3 is made up of 13 amino acids. V shed 11 bases, J shed 7 bases, and the junction held 12 bases outside the gene matches. The CDR3 protein is CALRREGWHTQYF. As DNA, the CDR3 is TGTGCCCTAAGGAGGGAGGGCTGGCATACGCAGTATTTT.

The V and J genes are TRBV6-2 or TRBV6-3 and TRBJ1-1; no definite D call. The V gene lost 0 bases and the J gene lost 1 base, with 6 bases spanning the gap. Germline CDR1 is MNHEY and CDR2 is SVGEGT. The CDR3 consists of 14 residues. As DNA, the CDR3 is TGTGCCAGCAGTTACTCGGGCACGAACACTGAAGCTTTCTTT. This sequence encodes CASSYSGTNTEAFF.

The J gene is TRBJ1-1, the V gene TRBV10-3; D ambiguous. This CDR3 has 14 amino acids. CDR1 is ENHRY and CDR2 is SYGVKD in the germline V gene. The germline V and J ends were trimmed by 6 bases and 1 base, with 12 bases remaining between them. The CDR3 is CAISMGGQNTEAFF. CDR3 coding DNA: TGTGCCATCAGCATGGGAGGGCAGAACACTGAAGCTTTCTTT.

This chain links TRBV7-9 with TRBJ2-7; TRBD1 aligns across 10 bases. This CDR3 contains 14 residues. CDR1 is SEHNR and CDR2 is FQNEAQ in the germline V gene (reference sequence). Trimming took 4 bases from V and 5 from J; bases not matched to a gene: 5. The CDR3 DNA reads as TGTGCCAGCAGCTCAAGGACAGGGGGTGACGAGCAGTACTTC. Translation gives CASSSRTGGDEQYF.

V is TRBV29-1 and J is TRBJ2-1, with a possible D match to TRBD2 (6 bases). CDR3 length: 13 residues. V lost 4 bases, J lost 5 bases, and 12 bases lay in between. The germline gives CDR1 SQVTM, CDR2 ANQGSEA. CDR3 DNA: TGCAGCGTTGTTGTTGGAGGGAACAATGAGCAGTTCTTC. This encodes CSVVVGGNNEQFF.